The entry below gives a single T cell receptor (beta chain) sequence along with its context. What it binds is not known. Sample barcodes and UMIs were carried by the TCR alpha and TCR beta cDNA libraries that 5'RACE generated with constant-segment primers. TCRdb fed the 5' RACE reads into MiXCR, producing one record per CDR3 protein. The profile shows 500,000 to 600,000 distinct CDR3 sequences, around 17% of them singletons. V lost 6 bases, J lost 6 bases, and 18 bases lay in between. This CDR3 has 13 residues. Germline V lookup: CDR1 SQVTM, CDR2 ANQGSEA. This sample is part of a study of T-cell memory formation after mild COVID-19. Study context: TCR clusters mostly belonged to single donors. Findings of the study overall: Cross-reactive memory appears to have joined, as suggested by some responding clones showing up in pre-infection memory.

This chain uses TRBV29-1 with TRBJ2-7; no clear D. This receptor was identified in an adult woman who had mild COVID-19 (a few samples of this study predate the infection). Cell type and time point are not known. The sequencing sample was made of PBMCs or a T cell subset sorted from them (not recorded which). CDR3 sequence reads: CSVPFLPLSEQYF. CDR3 nucleotides: TGCAGCGTCCCATTCCTACCCCTCTCCGAGCAGTACTTC.